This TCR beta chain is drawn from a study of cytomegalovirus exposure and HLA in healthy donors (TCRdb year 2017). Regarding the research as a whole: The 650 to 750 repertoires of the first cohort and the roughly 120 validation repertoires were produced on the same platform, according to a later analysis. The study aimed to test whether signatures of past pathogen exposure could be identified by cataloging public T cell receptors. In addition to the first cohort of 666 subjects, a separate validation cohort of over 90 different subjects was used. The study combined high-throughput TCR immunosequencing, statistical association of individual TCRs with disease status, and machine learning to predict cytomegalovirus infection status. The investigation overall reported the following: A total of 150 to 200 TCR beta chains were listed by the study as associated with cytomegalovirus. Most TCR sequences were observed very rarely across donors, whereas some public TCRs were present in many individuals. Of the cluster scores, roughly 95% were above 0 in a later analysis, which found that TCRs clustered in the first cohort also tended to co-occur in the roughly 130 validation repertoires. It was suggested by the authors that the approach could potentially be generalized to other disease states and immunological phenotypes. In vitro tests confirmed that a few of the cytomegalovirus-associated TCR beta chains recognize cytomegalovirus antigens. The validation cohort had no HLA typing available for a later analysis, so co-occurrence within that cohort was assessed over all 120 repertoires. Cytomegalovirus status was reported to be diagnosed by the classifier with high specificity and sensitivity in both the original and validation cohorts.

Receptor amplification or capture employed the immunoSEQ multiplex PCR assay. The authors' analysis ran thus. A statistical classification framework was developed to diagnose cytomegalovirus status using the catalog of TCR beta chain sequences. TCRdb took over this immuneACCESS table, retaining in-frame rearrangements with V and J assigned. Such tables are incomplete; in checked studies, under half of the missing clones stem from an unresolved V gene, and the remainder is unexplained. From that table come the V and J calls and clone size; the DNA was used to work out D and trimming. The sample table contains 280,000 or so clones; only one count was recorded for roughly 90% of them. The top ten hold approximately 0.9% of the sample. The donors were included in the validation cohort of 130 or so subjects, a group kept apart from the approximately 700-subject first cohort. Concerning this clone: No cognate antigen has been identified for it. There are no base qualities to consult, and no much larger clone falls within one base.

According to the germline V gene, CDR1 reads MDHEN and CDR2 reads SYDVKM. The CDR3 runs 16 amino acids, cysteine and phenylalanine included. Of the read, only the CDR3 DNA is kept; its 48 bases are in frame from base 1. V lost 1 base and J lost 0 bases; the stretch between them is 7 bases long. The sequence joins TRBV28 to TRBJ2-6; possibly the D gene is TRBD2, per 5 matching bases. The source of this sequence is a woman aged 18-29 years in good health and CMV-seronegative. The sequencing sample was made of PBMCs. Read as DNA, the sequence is TGTGCCAGCAGTTTATCCGGGATCTCTGGGGCCAACGTCCTGACTTTC. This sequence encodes CASSLSGISGANVLTF.